The rows below give T cell receptor beta chains drawn from one sample of a study of Graves' ophthalmopathy and Graves' hyperthyroidism. MiXCR, run by TCRdb on the multiplex PCR reads, gives a single entry per CDR3 protein. The table lists about 740,000 distinct CDR3 sequences, 40% of them singletons. The material sequenced was peripheral blood. Every receptor here comes from an adult man with Graves' ophthalmopathy. Both conserved end residues are part of each CDR3. Part of the rows lack a size; the others show once, few, many or a class for expanded clones.

cdr3_aa clone_size j_call v_call
CASSPPRGYRTGELFF - TRBJ2-2 TRBV25-1
CSVEGGRLGDEQYF many TRBJ2-7 TRBV29-1
CASSLAGGGYYEQYF once TRBJ2-7 TRBV2
CASSQRDSSYEQYF many TRBJ2-7 TRBV2
CAISQSGSPSEQYF many TRBJ2-7 TRBV10-3
CSARGGAPETQYF - TRBJ2-5 TRBV20-1
CASSPQGEQETQYF - TRBJ2-5 TRBV7-6
CAGSGANVLTF few TRBJ2-6 TRBV12-3/TRBV12-4
CAISESQGHNEQFF once TRBJ2-1 TRBV10-3
CSVELYRRGEKLFF - TRBJ1-4 TRBV29-1
CATSDLTSGSETQHF few TRBJ1-5 TRBV24-1
CASSEGDRVYEQYF many TRBJ2-7 TRBV2
CASSASYSGSTGNTIYF - TRBJ1-3 TRBV11-1
CASSEGWSNQPQHF few TRBJ1-5 TRBV6-6
CASSSGPKANEKLFF - TRBJ1-4 TRBV11-2
CASSFPQGGEQYF few TRBJ2-7 TRBV12-3/TRBV12-4
CASNLGGLQSWMDQPQHF - TRBJ1-5 TRBV19
CASSLGSGASYEQYF - TRBJ2-7 TRBV7-6
CASSPRQTNSPLHF few TRBJ1-6 TRBV12-3/TRBV12-4
CASSLIGDGHYGYTF few TRBJ1-2 TRBV5-4
CASSSTGTGRYEQYF few TRBJ2-7 TRBV5-6
CASSYTGLELEQYF few TRBJ2-7 TRBV7-9
CATSDSLGEQPQHF - TRBJ1-5 TRBV24-1
CSVIIGGSGNTIYF many TRBJ1-3 TRBV29-1
CASSYNLEPQYF - TRBJ2-5 TRBV12-3/TRBV12-4
CASSASRRDTEAFF many TRBJ1-1 TRBV10-1
CASTPQLGVYEQYF - TRBJ2-7 TRBV11-2
CSASQGVSYEQYF few TRBJ2-7 TRBV20-1
CASSAFFDYYGYTF - TRBJ1-2 TRBV13
CASSRLTSGRRSYEQYF - TRBJ2-7 TRBV7-8
CASSEKGVRSAYEQYF many TRBJ2-7 TRBV2
CASTSEGGETQYF many TRBJ2-5 TRBV11-2
CASSLDRGVEETQYF - - TRBV7-9
CATSRDPTYEQYF many TRBJ2-7 TRBV15
CASSSGQVTNYGYTF - TRBJ1-2 TRBV7-2
CASSPLSCGRDKQPQHF - TRBJ1-5 TRBV7-3
CASSGVEGTGTEAFF - TRBJ1-1 TRBV25-1
CATSDSSGAENQHF once TRBJ1-5 TRBV24-1
CASSIDLGQNNEKLFF once TRBJ1-4 TRBV19
CASSDGGAGQPQHF many TRBJ1-5 TRBV2
CSAYPVTGQISYEQYF few TRBJ2-7 TRBV20-1
CAWSLIRGYTF - TRBJ1-2 TRBV30
CASSVWSTEAFF - TRBJ1-1 TRBV11-1
CASSIGTGDPGANVLTF - TRBJ2-6 TRBV19
CASTTVRGETQYF - TRBJ2-5 TRBV19
CATSDTGWYTF many TRBJ1-2 TRBV24-1
CASSESPGTGFRETQYF - TRBJ2-5 TRBV10-2
CSANSHRGPLFYTF - TRBJ1-2 TRBV20-1
CASSEWMDDTQYF - - TRBV2
CASSEGVDRIMAF - TRBJ1-1 TRBV25-1
CSARTGGNGYTF - TRBJ1-2 TRBV20-1
CASRNQGSSYEQYF - TRBJ2-7 TRBV5-4
CATSDSSGDQPQHF - TRBJ1-5 TRBV24-1